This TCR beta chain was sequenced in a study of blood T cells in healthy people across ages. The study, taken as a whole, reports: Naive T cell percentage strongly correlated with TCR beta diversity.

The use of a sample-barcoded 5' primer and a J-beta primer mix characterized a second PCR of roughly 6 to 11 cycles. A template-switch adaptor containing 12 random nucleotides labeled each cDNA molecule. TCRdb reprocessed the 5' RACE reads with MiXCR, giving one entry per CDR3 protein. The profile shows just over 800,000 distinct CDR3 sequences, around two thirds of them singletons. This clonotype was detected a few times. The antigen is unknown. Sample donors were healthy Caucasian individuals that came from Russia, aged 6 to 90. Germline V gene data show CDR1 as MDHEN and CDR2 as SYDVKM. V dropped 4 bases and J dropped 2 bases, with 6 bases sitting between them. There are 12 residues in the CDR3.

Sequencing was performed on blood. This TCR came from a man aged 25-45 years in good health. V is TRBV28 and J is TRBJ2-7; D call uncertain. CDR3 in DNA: TGTGCCAGCAGTTACGAGACCTACGAGCAGTACTTC. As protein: CASSYETYEQYF.